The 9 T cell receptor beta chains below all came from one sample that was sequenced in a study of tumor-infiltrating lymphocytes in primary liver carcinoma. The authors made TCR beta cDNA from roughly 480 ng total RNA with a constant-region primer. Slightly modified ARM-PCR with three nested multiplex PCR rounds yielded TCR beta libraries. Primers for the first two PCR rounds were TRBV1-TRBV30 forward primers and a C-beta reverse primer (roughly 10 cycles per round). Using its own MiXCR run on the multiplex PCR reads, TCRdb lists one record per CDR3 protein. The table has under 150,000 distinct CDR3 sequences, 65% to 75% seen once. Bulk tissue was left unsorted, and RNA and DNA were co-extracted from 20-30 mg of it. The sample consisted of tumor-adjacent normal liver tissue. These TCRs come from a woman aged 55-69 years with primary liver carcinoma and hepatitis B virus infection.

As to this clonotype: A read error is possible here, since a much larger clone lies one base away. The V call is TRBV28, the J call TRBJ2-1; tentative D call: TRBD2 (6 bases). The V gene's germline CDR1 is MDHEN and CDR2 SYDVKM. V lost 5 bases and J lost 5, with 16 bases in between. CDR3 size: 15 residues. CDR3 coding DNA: TGTGCCAGCAGTCCCGGGACTTGCGATCACAATGAGCAGTTCTTC. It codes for CASSPGTCDHNEQFF.

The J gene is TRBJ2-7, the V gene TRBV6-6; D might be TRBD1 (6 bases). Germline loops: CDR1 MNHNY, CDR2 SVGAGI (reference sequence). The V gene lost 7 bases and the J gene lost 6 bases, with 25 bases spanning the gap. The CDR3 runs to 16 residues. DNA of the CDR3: TGTGCCAGCAACCCCACAGAACAGGGAACCTCGGGCGAGCAGTACTTC. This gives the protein CASNPTEQGTSGEQYF.

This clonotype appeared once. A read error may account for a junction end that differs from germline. The CDR3 sequence is CASNQGRSSNIQYF. The CDR3 coding sequence is TGTGCCAGCAACCAGGGGAGGAGTAGCAACATACAGTACTTC. The rearrangement uses TRBV12-3 or TRBV12-4 and TRBJ2-4, with D perhaps assigned TRBD1 or TRBD2 (6 bases each). The length of the CDR3 is 14 residues.

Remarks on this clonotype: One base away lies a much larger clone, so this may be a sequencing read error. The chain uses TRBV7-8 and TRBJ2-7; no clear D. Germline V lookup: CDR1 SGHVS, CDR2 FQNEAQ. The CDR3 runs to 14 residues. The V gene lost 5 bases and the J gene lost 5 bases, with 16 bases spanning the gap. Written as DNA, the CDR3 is TGTGCCAGCAGCCACCGGACCGAAACCCACGAGCAGTACTTC. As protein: CASSHRTETHEQYF.

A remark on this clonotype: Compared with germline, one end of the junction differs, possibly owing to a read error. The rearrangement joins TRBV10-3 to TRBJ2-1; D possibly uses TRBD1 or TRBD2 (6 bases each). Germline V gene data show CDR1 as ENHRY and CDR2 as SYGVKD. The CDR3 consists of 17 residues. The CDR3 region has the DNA TGTGTCATCGACCAAGGGGGGAAGAGGAGGAAAATCAATGAGCAGTTCTTC. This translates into CVIDQGGKRRKINEQFF.

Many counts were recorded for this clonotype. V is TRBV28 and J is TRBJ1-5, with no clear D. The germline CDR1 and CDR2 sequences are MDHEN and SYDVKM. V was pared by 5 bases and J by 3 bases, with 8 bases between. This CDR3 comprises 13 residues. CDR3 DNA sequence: TGTGCCAGCAGTGGCAGACACAATCAGCCCCAGCATTTT. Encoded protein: CASSGRHNQPQHF.

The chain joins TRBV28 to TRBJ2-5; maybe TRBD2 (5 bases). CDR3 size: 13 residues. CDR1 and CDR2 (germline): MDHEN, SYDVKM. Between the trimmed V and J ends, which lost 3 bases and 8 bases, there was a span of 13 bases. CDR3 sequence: CASSFNIRDTQYF. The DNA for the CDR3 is TGTGCCAGCAGTTTTAATATCCGGGATACCCAGTACTTC.

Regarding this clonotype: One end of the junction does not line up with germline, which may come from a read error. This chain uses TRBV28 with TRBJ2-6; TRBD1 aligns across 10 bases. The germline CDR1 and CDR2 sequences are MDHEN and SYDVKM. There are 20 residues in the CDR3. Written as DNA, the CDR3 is TGTGCCAGCAGACTCCAGACAGGGGGCAAAAACAACTCTGGGGCCAACGTCCTTACTTTC. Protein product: CASRLQTGGKNNSGANVLTF.

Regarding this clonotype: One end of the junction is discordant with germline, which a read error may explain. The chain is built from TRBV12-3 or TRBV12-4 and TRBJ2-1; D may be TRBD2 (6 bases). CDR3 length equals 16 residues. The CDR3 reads CASSLRGIRILNEQSF. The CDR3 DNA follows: TGTGCCAGCAGCCTTCGCGGGATCAGGATATTGAATGAGCAGTCCTTC.